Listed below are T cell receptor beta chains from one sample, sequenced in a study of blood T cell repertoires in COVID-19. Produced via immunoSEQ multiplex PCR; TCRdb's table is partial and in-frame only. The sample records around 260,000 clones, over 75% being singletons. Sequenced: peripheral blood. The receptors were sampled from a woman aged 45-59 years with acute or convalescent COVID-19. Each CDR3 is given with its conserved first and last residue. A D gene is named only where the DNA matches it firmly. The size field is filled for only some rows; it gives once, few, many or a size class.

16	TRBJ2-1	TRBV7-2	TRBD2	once	TGTGCCAGCAGCTTAGTTGCGGGAGGGCTCGTAAATGAGCAGTTCTTC	CASSLVAGGLVNEQFF
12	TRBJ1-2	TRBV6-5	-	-	TGTGCCAGCAAGATTCTACTGTCTGGCTACACCTTC	CASKILLSGYTF
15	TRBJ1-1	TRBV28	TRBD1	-	TGTGCCAGCAGTTCGCCGGGACAGGGGGCCACTGAAGCTTTCTTT	CASSSPGQGATEAFF
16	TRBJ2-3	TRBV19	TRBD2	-	TGTGCCAGCAGTATCATGGCTAGCGGCTTCACAGATACGCAGTATTTT	CASSIMASGFTDTQYF
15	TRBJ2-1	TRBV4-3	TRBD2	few	TGCGCCAGCAGCGCCCGAGCGGGAGGGCCTCATGAGCAGTTCTTC	CASSARAGGPHEQFF
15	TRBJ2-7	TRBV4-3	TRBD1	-	TGCGCCAGCAGCCAAGACAGGGGGCGCGGGCTCGAGCAGTACTTC	CASSQDRGRGLEQYF
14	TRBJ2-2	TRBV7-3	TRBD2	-	TGTGCCAGCAGCTTAGGACTAGCGACCGGGGAGCTGTTTTTT	CASSLGLATGELFF
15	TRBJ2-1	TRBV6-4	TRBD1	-	TGTGCCAGCAGTGAAACAGGGGGCTCCTACAATGAGCAGTTCTTC	CASSETGGSYNEQFF
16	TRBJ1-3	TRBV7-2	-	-	TGTGCCAGCAGCCCCAGGGCGGGGGCGGGAGGAAACACCATATATTTT	CASSPRAGAGGNTIYF
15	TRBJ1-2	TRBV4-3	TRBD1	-	TGCGCCAGCAGCCAAGACAGGGGGCGATCAGGCGGCTACACCTTC	CASSQDRGRSGGYTF
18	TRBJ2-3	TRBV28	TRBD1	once	TGTGCCAGCAGCTCGGACAGGGGAGATGGCGGGAGCACAGATACGCAGTATTTT	CASSSDRGDGGSTDTQYF
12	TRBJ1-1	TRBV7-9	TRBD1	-	TGTGCCAGCAGCTTAGGACAGGGTGAAGCTTTCTTT	CASSLGQGEAFF
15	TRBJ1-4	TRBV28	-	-	TGTGCCAGCAGTTTTGCAGGGATTGGTAATGAAAAACTGTTTTTT	CASSFAGIGNEKLFF
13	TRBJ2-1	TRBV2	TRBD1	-	TGTGCCAGCAGCCTCGGACAGGGCAATGAGCAGTTCTTC	CASSLGQGNEQFF
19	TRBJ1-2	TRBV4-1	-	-	TGCGCCAGCAGCCAAAGAGTAGGAGGGGAGTCATCCCTCCGCTATGGCTACACCTTC	CASSQRVGGESSLRYGYTF
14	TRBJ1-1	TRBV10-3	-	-	TGTGCCATCAGTGAGTCAAACGGGAACACTGAAGCTTTCTTT	CAISESNGNTEAFF
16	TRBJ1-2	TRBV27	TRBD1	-	TGTGCCAGCAGTTTATCGAACGAAGGGGACAGGTCTGGCTACACCTTC	CASSLSNEGDRSGYTF
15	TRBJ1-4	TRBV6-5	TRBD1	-	TGTGCCAGCAGTCCCGCCTCGACAGGGAGGGAAAAACTGTTTTTT	CASSPASTGREKLFF
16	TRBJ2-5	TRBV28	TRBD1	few	TGTGCCAGCAGTGGATCGGACAGGGGTCTCCAAGAGACCCAGTACTTC	CASSGSDRGLQETQYF
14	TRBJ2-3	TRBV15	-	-	TGTGCCACCAGCAGGACTAGGAGCACAGATACGCAGTATTTT	CATSRTRSTDTQYF
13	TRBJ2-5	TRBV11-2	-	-	TGTGCCAGCAGCTTAGTAATCCAAGAGACCCAGTACTTC	CASSLVIQETQYF
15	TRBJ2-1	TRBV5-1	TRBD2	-	TGCGCCAGCAGCGTAGCGGGAGGGCCCGACAATGAGCAGTTCTTC	CASSVAGGPDNEQFF
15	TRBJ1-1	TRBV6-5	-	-	TGTGCCAGCAGTTACTCGCCAGGCTTAAACACTGAAGCTTTCTTT	CASSYSPGLNTEAFF
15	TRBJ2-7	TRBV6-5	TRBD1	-	TGTGCCAGCAGTTCCACCGGGACAGGGGGAGACGAGCAGTACTTC	CASSSTGTGGDEQYF
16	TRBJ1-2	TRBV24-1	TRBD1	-	TGTGCCACCAGTGATACCCGGACAGGGGAATCCTATGGCTACACCTTC	CATSDTRTGESYGYTF
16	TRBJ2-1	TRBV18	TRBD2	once	TGTGCCAGCTCGCCCCCGACTAGCGGGACCTACAATGAGCAGTTCTTC	CASSPPTSGTYNEQFF
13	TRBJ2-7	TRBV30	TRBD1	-	TGTGCCTGGAGTGGGGACAGGGGCTACGAGCAGTACTTC	CAWSGDRGYEQYF
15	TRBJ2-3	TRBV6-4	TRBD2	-	TGTGCCAAGGGACTAGCGGGAGTTGGCACAGATACGCAGTATTTT	CAKGLAGVGTDTQYF
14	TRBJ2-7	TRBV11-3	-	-	TGTGCCAGCAGCTTAGGATACGGAGGCTACGAGCAGTACTTC	CASSLGYGGYEQYF
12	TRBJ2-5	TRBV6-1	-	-	TGTGCCAGCAGTGAGCAGGAAGAGACCCAGTACTTC	CASSEQEETQYF
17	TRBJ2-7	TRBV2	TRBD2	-	TGTGCCAGCATGCCGGGACTGAGCGGGACCCGACCCTACGAGCAGTACTTC	CASMPGLSGTRPYEQYF
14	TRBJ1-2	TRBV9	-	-	TGTGCCAGCAGCGTAGCTACAGCCTATTATGGCTACACCTTC	CASSVATAYYGYTF
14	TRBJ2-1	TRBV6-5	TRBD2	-	TGTGCCAGCTCGGCTAGCGGGAGAGGCGGTGAGCAGTTCTTC	CASSASGRGGEQFF
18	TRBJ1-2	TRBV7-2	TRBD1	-	TGTGCCAGCAGCTTAGAGAACGACCGGGACAGGGGAATCTATGGCTACACCTTC	CASSLENDRDRGIYGYTF
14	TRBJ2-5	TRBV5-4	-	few	TGTGCCAGCAGCTTGGACATCCAGGGGGAGACCCAGTACTTC	CASSLDIQGETQYF
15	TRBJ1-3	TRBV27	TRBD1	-	TGTGCCAGCAGTATTCGACAGGGAACCGGAAACACCATATATTTT	CASSIRQGTGNTIYF
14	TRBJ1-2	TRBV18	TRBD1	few	TGTGCCAGCTCACCACCGGGACAGGGGGATGGCTACACCTTC	CASSPPGQGDGYTF
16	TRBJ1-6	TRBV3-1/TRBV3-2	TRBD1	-	TGTGCCAGCAGCCCCACTTGGGACAGGGGTAATTCACCCCTCCACTTT	CASSPTWDRGNSPLHF
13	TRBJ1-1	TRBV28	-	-	TGTGCCAGCAGTTTTACTCTCACCCCTGAAGCTTTCTTT	CASSFTLTPEAFF
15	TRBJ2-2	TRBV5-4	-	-	TGTGCCAGCAGCGGGGGCGGCTGGGAAGCGGGGGAGCTGTTTTTT	CASSGGGWEAGELFF
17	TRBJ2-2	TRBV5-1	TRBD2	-	TGCGCCAGCAGCACCGGACTAGCGGGAGGGCCTAGCGGGGAGCTGTTTTTT	CASSTGLAGGPSGELFF
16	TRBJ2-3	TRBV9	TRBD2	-	TGTGCCAGCAGCCCAGGGACTAGTCACATCACAGATACGCAGTATTTT	CASSPGTSHITDTQYF
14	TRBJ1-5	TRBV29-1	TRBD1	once	TGCAGCGTTCAAGGGGACAGGGAGTCTCAGCCCCAGCATTTT	CSVQGDRESQPQHF
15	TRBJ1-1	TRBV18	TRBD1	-	TGTGCCAGCTCACCACCTAACAGGGGGATCACTGAAGCTTTCTTT	CASSPPNRGITEAFF
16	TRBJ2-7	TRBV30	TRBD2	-	TGTGCCTGGATGGGATACGGGACTAGCGGGAACTACGAGCAGTACTTC	CAWMGYGTSGNYEQYF
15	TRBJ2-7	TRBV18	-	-	TGTGCCAGCTCACCACAGTCCATTAGCGGTTACGAGCAGTACTTC	CASSPQSISGYEQYF
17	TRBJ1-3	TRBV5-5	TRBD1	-	TGTGCCAGCAGCCTTCAAACAGGGGGGAGCTCTGGAAACACCATATATTTT	CASSLQTGGSSGNTIYF
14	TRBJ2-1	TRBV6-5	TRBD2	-	TGTGCCAGCAGTTACAGGCGGGAGCTCAATGAGCAGTTCTTC	CASSYRRELNEQFF
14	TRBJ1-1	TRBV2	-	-	TGTGCCAGCAGTGAAGCAACCAGGAACACTGAAGCTTTCTTT	CASSEATRNTEAFF
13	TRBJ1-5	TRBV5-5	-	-	TGTGCCAGCAGCAGGACAGCTGATCAGCCCCAGCATTTT	CASSRTADQPQHF
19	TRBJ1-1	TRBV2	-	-	TGTGCCAGTGTATCGGGTCTGACGGAAATCATAGGTGATAACACTGAAGCTTTCTTT	CASVSGLTEIIGDNTEAFF
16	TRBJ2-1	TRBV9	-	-	TGTGCCAGCAGCGAGTGGCGCGGAGGGCTCTACAATGAGCAGTTCTTC	CASSEWRGGLYNEQFF
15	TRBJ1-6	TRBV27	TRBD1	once	TGTGCCAGCAGTTTTCGGACAGGGCGTAATTCACCCCTCCACTTT	CASSFRTGRNSPLHF
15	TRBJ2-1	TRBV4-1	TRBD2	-	TGCGCCAGCAGCCAAGTTCCAGCGGGATACAATGAGCAGTTCTTC	CASSQVPAGYNEQFF
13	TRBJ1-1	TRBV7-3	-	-	TGTGCCAGCAGCGCAGGGACTACCACTGAAGCTTTCTTT	CASSAGTTTEAFF
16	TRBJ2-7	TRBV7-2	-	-	TGTGCCAGCAGCTTAGCCAACAACCGTGGGCGAAGCGAGCAGTACTTC	CASSLANNRGRSEQYF
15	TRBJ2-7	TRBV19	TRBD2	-	TGTGCCAGTAGTAGACTAGCGTCTAGCTCCTACGAGCAGTACTTC	CASSRLASSSYEQYF